The next 6 T cell receptor beta chains were all read from a single sample in a study of CD8+ T cells in alopecia areata. Sequencing templates came from extracted RNA that was reverse transcribed into cDNA. The assay was immunoSEQ multiplex PCR, and TCRdb's table has in-frame clones only and misses some. The sample yields about 12,000 clones, around 63% seen once. The treatment denotes: oral pan-JAK inhibitor, 5-10 mg twice daily. Researchers gathered lesional scalp punch biopsies and peripheral blood from patients with alopecia areata. The sequencing used skin, collected at week 4, from a patient treated with tofacitinib. The receptors originated from a human donor with alopecia areata.

This chain's CDR3 is CASSLVTSGGASDTQYF. The DNA of the CDR3 is TGTGCCAGCAGCTTGGTGACTAGCGGGGGGGCATCAGATACGCAGTATTTT. This chain joins TRBV7-9 and TRBJ2-3; 14 nucleotides match TRBD2. Germline CDR1 reads SEHNR; CDR2 reads FQNEAQ (reference sequence). There are 17 residues in the CDR3. Germline trimming cut 3 bases from V and 4 bases from J; bases unmatched to any gene: 6.

As to this clone: Germline and junction disagree at one end, which may indicate a read error. This chain connects TRBV7-2 to TRBJ2-3, with 12 bases identical to TRBD2. Germline V gene data show CDR1 as SGHTA and CDR2 as FQGNSA. There are 14 residues in the CDR3. The CDR3 reads CASSLAGGRDTQYF. The CDR3 region has the DNA TGTGCCAGCAGCCTAGCGGGGGGGCGAGATACGCAGTATTTT. Using reference TRBV7-2 and TRBJ2-3 for the parts outside the CDR3, the full variable domain is GAGVSQSPSNKVTEKGKDVELRCDPISGHTALYWYRQSLGQGLEFLIYFQGNSAPDKSGLPSDRFSAERTGGSVSTLTIQRTQQEDSAVYLCASSLAGGRDTQYFGPGTRLTVL.

The J gene is TRBJ2-7, the V gene TRBV11-2, with 7 bases lining up with TRBD1. Germline assignment: CDR1 SGHAT and CDR2 FQNNGV. The CDR3 consists of 14 residues. Trimming cost V 5 bases and J 3 bases; bases outside gene matches: 7. CDR3 residues: CASSLGAGGYEQYF. The CDR3 DNA sequence: TGTGCCAGCAGCCTAGGGGCAGGGGGCTACGAGCAGTACTTC.

The chain links TRBV5-6 to TRBJ2-7; tentatively, D is TRBD2 (6 bases). This CDR3 contains 15 residues. Between the trimmed V and J ends, which lost 4 bases and 0 bases, there was a span of 14 bases. Looked up from germline, CDR1 is SGHDT and CDR2 is YYEEEE. The CDR3 nucleotides are TGTGCCAGCAGCCAACCCACGGGGGACTCCTACGAGCAGTACTTC. Translating gives CASSQPTGDSYEQYF. Together with reference TRBV5-6 and TRBJ2-7, the CDR3 gives the full variable domain: DAGVTQSPTHLIKTRGQQVTLRCSPKSGHDTVSWYQQALGQGPQFIFQYYEEEERQRGNFPDRFSGHQFPNYSSELNVNALLLGDSALYLCASSQPTGDSYEQYFGPGTRLTVT.

This clone was counted once. The V and J genes are TRBV7-2 and TRBJ1-6; 7 bases are a match to TRBD1. V lost 5 bases to trimming and J lost 12 bases; unmatched junction nucleotides: 10. From germline, CDR1 is SGHTA and CDR2 FQGNSA. The CDR3 consists of 14 residues. CDR3 sequence reads: CASSASRDRRPLHF. The CDR3 DNA is TGTGCCAGCAGCGCATCCCGGGACAGAAGACCCCTCCACTTT.

The sample holds a few counts of this clone. The chain uses TRBV7-2 and TRBJ1-5; D is unresolved. This CDR3 comprises 14 residues. The germline V and J ends were trimmed by 1 base and 6 bases, with 10 bases remaining between them. CDR1 is SGHTA and CDR2 is FQGNSA in the germline V gene. The CDR3 nucleotides are TGTGCCAGCAGCTTAGTTGGGGAGGGTCAGCCCCAGCATTTT. The encoded protein is CASSLVGEGQPQHF.